This T cell receptor beta chain was identified during a study of shared clonotypes between healthy human individuals (TCRdb year 2020). Describing the broader study: The cohort included three men and a couple of women between 18 and 49 years of age. Libraries were prepared and TCR repertoires were sequenced by different laboratories using diverse techniques, in order to increase sequencing depth and limit assay-specific biases. Blood TCR repertoires of a handful of healthy adults were deeply sequenced to estimate repertoire size and the extent of clonotype sharing between individuals. For each donor, CD4 naive and CD4 memory were each given three plates, CD8 naive was given two plates, and CD8 memory was given one plate. Each donor's leukapheresis produced roughly between roughly 0.85 and 9.5 billion PBMCs. Results and caveats for the whole study, not just this receptor: Higher generation probabilities were observed for clonotypes shared by all four sorted-subset donors than for non-shared clonotypes. Rarefaction of sorted-subset datasets indicated incomplete sequencing despite the large sequencing depth. Naive subsets generally had larger estimated clonotype richness than memory subsets did. Sampling was restricted to blood, and TCR repertoires in tissues likely differ from the TCR repertoires found in blood. Because the study included only a small number of donors, the genetic and exposure-history diversity represented was limited. Based on pairwise subsampling, the degree of clonotype sharing among donors was expected to be affected by sequencing depth. Approximately 5% of naive CD4, roughly 3.6% of naive CD8, about 2.1% of memory CD4, and roughly 0.4% of memory CD8 clonotypes were shared across several donors.

Trimmed from V: 3 bases; trimmed from J: 9 bases; junction bases lacking a gene match: 13. The germline V gene gives CDR1 as SGDLS and CDR2 as YYNGEE. Measured from the cysteine to the phenylalanine, the CDR3 is 16 residues long. The kept DNA is CDR3 alone, 48 bases in frame from the first base. In the case of this clone: Its antigen remains unidentified. No qualities accompany the bases; no much larger clone lies one base away.

Donors were healthy HIV-negative adults with no recently reported acute infections or vaccinations. Only Caucasian adults living in Nashville, Tennessee, USA were represented among the donors. CD4+ T cells were enriched through magnetic negative selection, after which naive cells were positively selected on CD45RA and the remaining negative fraction served as the memory subset. After blood collection by leukapheresis, PBMCs were isolated using Ficoll-Histopaque density gradient centrifugation and then cryopreserved in the vapor phase of liquid nitrogen. Analytical flow cytometry was used to check the purity and quantity of each magnetically sorted T cell population. Each sorted fraction had its genomic DNA isolated and then quantified by UV absorbance on a Nanodrop 2000c. Using the deep immunoSEQ assay, TCR CDR3 regions were amplified from genomic DNA by multiplex PCR. Extracted genomic DNA from each cell subset was distributed evenly across all wells of several immunoSEQ 96-well plates, and each plate was treated as a replicate. For sorted subsets, each replicate PCR was loaded with approximately 190 ng genomic DNA, equivalent to 30,000 or so T cell genomes. Purified libraries were measured with a Qubit 3.0 fluorometer, size-checked on a Bioanalyzer 2100, and measured again with the KAPA Library Quantification kit. Every immunoSEQ 96-well plate was sequenced on a dedicated single-read 150-cycle Illumina NextSeq 550 flow cell. On the study's bioinformatics: Because the immunoSEQ output held only junctional sequences and lacked quality scores, the filtering could not match the filtering applied to full-length reads. To assign V/J genes and CDR3, sequences were annotated against IMGT germline references using PyIR, a Python wrapper for IgBLAST v1.9. Reads were removed for weak V/J assignments (E-value above 1e-6), missing CDR3, stop codons, out-of-frame junctions, or ambiguous translated residues. V3J clonotypes were defined as sequences sharing an identical inferred V gene, J gene, and CDR3 amino acid sequence. To compute the percentage overlap between repertoires, the number of shared unique clonotypes was divided by the size of the smaller repertoire. Richness of each repertoire was evaluated using RTK rarefaction, the Chao1 estimator, and Recon v2.1 estimates of unobserved clonotypes. For all TCRbeta clonotypes obtained by the gDNA method from a few donors, generation probabilities were computed with OLGA. TCRdb mirrors the immuneACCESS table, restricted to in-frame sequences. Some clones are absent from its copies; in checked studies, under half trace to an unresolved V gene, and the reason for the others is unknown. For V, J and clone size, that table is used; D and trimming come from the DNA. Across this sample there are millions of clones, with roughly nine tenths seen only once. The ten largest clones add up to roughly 0.15% of the sample.

The sequence came from a man aged 18 to 30 in good health. The chain is encoded by TRBV9 joined to TRBJ2-5; a stretch of 11 junction bases matches TRBD2. Sequences were obtained from naive CD4+ T cells sorted from blood. The cell subset or site label here, explained by the study, means: CD45RA+ positively selected. For the CDR3, the sequence is CASSAMGLADQAAQYF. The DNA sequence follows: TGTGCCAGCAGCGCGATGGGACTAGCGGACCAGGCGGCCCAGTACTTC.